The sequence of this T cell receptor (beta chain) was determined in a study of T cell repertoires in cytomegalovirus infection. Study overall: Public TCR beta signature analysis indicated the presence of both CMV infection and matching HLA type. Overall study results and limits: Based on cumulative public TCR beta family frequency, carriers of CMV plus the relevant HLA were identified.

Germline CDR1 is SGHTA and CDR2 is FQGNSA. This CDR3 is built from 17 residues. Losses at the gene ends were 2 bases for V and 4 bases for J; bases not matched to a gene: 9. Concerning this clonotype itself: Antigen: not known.

Each CDR3 protein is one row after TCRdb ran MiXCR on the reads. The sample has over 250,000 distinct CDR3 sequences; roughly 21% are singletons. The sequence came from a human donor in good health (CMV status not recorded). Some clones in this sample may be carry-over from other donors' samples. The chain couples TRBV7-2 to TRBJ2-2; TRBD2 aligns across 8 bases. The material was cultured PBMCs, obtained from culture after CMV antigen stimulation. The CDR3 DNA follows: TGTGCCAGCAGCTTAAGGGTCGGGAGGGCCTCCACCGGGGAGCTGTTTTTT. This translates into CASSLRVGRASTGELFF.